One sample yielded the 6 T cell receptor beta chains listed below, sequenced in a study of blood T cells in healthy people across ages (dated by TCRdb to the mid-2010s). To prepare the library, 5' RACE was applied. The instrument was an Illumina HiSeq 2500. A second PCR of roughly 7 to 11 cycles was performed with a sample-barcoded 5' primer and a J-beta primer mix. In-frame beta chains were kept once TCRdb had trimmed the public reads at Q25 with fastp and called clones with MiXCR. Each CDR3 protein gets just one entry, which takes the most common genes and DNA from the rows behind it. This sample lists about 940,000 distinct CDR3 sequences; roughly 43% were detected once. Jointly, the top ten make up around 15% of the sample. The sequencing sample was made of blood. The source of these receptors is a man in his thirties or forties in good health.

CDR3 coding DNA: TGTGCCAGCTCACCACCTACGGGGTTATACAATGAGCAGTACTTC. Translating gives CASSPPTGLYNEQYF. The chain couples TRBV18 to TRBJ2-5; weak D call: TRBD2 (5 bases). Germline CDR1 reads KGHSH; CDR2 reads LQKENI. The CDR3 is 15 residues long. The germline V and J ends were trimmed by 0 bases and 11 bases, with 19 bases remaining between them.

This clonotype was seen a handful of times. This chain connects TRBV29-1 to TRBJ1-2; weak D call: TRBD1 (5 bases). The CDR3 contains 11 residues. CDR1 SQVTM and CDR2 ANQGSEA come from the germline V gene. V was clipped by 5 bases and J by 10 bases, with 14 bases between them. The CDR3, as DNA: TGCAGCGTTCTTCACGACAGCCTCTACACCTTC. This sequence encodes CSVLHDSLYTF. The full variable domain, its missing parts supplied by reference TRBV29-1 and TRBJ1-2, is SAVISQKPSRDICQRGTSLTIQCQVDSQVTMMFWYRQQPGQSLTLIATANQGSEATYESGFVIDKFPISRPNLTFSTLTVSNMSPEDSSIYLCSVLHDSLYTFGSGTRLTVV.

The chain uses TRBV5-1 and TRBJ2-7, with D possibly being TRBD1 or TRBD2 (5 bases each). CDR3 length: 14 residues. Germline CDR1 reads SGHRS; CDR2 reads YFSETQ. The V gene lost 3 bases and the J gene lost 5 bases, with 15 bases spanning the gap. The CDR3 protein is CASSSGTASDEQYF. CDR3 in DNA: TGCGCCAGCAGCTCTGGGACGGCTTCCGACGAGCAGTACTTC.

This sequence joins TRBV12-3 or TRBV12-4 and TRBJ2-4, with no clear D. Between the trimmed V and J ends, which lost 1 base and 8 bases, there was a span of 15 bases. This CDR3 has 15 amino acids. CDR3 sequence: CASSLDGKSWDIQYF. DNA for the CDR3: TGTGCCAGCAGTTTAGATGGCAAGAGCTGGGACATTCAGTACTTC.

The gene calls are TRBV4-3 and TRBJ1-3; D call uncertain. CDR1 LGHNA and CDR2 YSLEER come from the germline V gene. Trimming cost V 0 bases and J 7 bases, with 10 bases left between them. This CDR3 has 14 residues. CDR3 amino acids: CASSQDRGFNTIYF. CDR3 nucleotides: TGCGCCAGCAGCCAAGATCGGGGTTTCAACACCATATATTTT.

This chain uses TRBV14 with TRBJ2-1; 7 bases line up with TRBD1. The V gene end was trimmed by 1 base and the J gene end by 9 bases; junction bases not matched to a gene: 6. This CDR3 is built from 14 residues. The V gene's germline CDR1 is SGHDN and CDR2 FVKESK. In DNA, the CDR3 is TGTGCCAGCAGCCAAGTCTCACAGGGGTGTGAGCAGTTCTTC. Residues: CASSQVSQGCEQFF. Using reference TRBV14 and TRBJ2-1 for the parts outside the CDR3, the full variable domain is EAGVTQFPSHSVIEKGQTVTLRCDPISGHDNLYWYRRVMGKEIKFLLHFVKESKQDESGMPNNRFLAERTGGTYSTLKVQPAELEDSGVYFCASSQVSQGCEQFFGPGTRLTVL.